This T cell receptor (beta chain) was profiled in a study of T cells in Graves' hyperthyroidism and ophthalmopathy. This clonotype turned up a few times. Amplification of TCR beta CDR3 regions used RNA as the template. The HTBI set primed first-round TCR CDR3 RT-PCR. TCRdb recomputed calls from the multiplex PCR reads with MiXCR, one row per CDR3 protein. The data hold about 580,000 distinct CDR3 sequences, with 11% to 15% observed a single time. Source material: blood. This clonotype was obtained from a woman aged 30 to 39 with Graves' hyperthyroidism that later progressed to Graves' ophthalmopathy.

The CDR3 DNA is TGTGCCAGCAGTAGCGTACAGGGAGGGGAAGCTGAAGCTTTCTTT. It encodes CASSSVQGGEAEAFF. The chain recombines TRBV2 with TRBJ1-1; maybe TRBD1 (6 bases). Between the trimmed V and J ends, which lost 5 bases and 6 bases, there was a span of 19 bases. CDR1 SNHLY and CDR2 FYNNEI come from the germline V gene. The CDR3 is 15 residues long.